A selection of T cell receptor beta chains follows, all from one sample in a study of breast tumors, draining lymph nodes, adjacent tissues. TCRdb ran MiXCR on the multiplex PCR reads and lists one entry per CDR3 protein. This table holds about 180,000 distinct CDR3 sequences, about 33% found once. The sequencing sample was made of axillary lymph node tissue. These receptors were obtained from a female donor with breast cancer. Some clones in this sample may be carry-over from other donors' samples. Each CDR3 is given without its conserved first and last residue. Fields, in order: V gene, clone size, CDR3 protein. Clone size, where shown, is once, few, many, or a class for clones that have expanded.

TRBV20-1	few	SARDRGAGARHEQY
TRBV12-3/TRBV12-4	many	ASSFDPWELF
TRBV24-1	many	ATSVRDRNTGELF
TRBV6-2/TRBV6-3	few	ASSKGWQGMIEQY
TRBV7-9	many	ASSLTSGGSEQF
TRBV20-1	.	SAVAVTQEDTQY
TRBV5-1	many	ASSEGDRSIGTQY
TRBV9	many	ASSPRQGATQY
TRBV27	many	ASRDRVITGELF
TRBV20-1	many	SARTRGGDQETQY
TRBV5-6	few	ASSLGIALAGDV
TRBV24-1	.	ATSSGDTTGKNYGYT
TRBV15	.	ATSRDVGSGANVLT
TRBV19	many	ASSMGDTQY
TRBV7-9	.	ASSPSSGTGDYGYT
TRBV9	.	ASSVVFSYNEQS
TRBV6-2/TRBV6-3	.	ASSHSRVAGGNTDTQY
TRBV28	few	ATSGRASYEQY
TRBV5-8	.	ASSSTPQQGLEQY
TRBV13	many	ASSLKAGGGETQY
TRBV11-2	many	ASSPSPFTSGQTDTQY
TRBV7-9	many	ASSLGSVQLSYGYT
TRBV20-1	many	SASLAGEETNEKLF
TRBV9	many	ASSLKGTGELF
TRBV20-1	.	SASSSRDYRETQY
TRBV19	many	ASSIMAGSTDTQY
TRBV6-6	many	ATPRAGGVGYGYT
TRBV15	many	ATSREYRASNQPQH
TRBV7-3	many	ASSFEGDTQY
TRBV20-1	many	SARDILAGKIGEQF
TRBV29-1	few	SVKTGPTEAF
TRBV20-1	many	SARDDRAVQPQH
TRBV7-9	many	ASSLISLQVMAGELF
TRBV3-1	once	ASSEAGGIEQY
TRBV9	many	ASSSGGDGYT
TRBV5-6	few	ASSPLLSETLNGYT
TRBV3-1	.	ASIEAGIQETQY
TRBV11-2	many	ASSLLLLTGQPYNEQF
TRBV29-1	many	SVGQGHMNTEAF
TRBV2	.	ATRDRGLSPLH